Following are 10 T cell receptor beta chains from one sample sequenced in a study of blood T cell repertoires in COVID-19. Sequenced by immunoSEQ multiplex PCR; TCRdb stores in-frame clones only, minus some. The sample has approximately 72,000 clones, around 85% seen once. Sequencing was carried out using peripheral blood. These receptors all stem from a woman aged 80 or older with active or convalescent COVID-19.

On this clone: One junction end disagrees with the germline gene, perhaps due to a read error. The chain uses TRBV7-2 and TRBJ1-5; D is ambiguous. Germline lookup yields CDR1 SGHTA and CDR2 FQGNSA. CDR3 length: 15 amino acids. CDR3 protein: CASSLAPGFDQPQHF. The CDR3 DNA reads as TGTGCCAGCAGCCTAGCCCCGGGTTTCGATCAGCCCCAGCATTTT.

This clone was observed once. The chain couples TRBV7-3 to TRBJ2-1; TRBD1 matches 10 bases. This CDR3 contains 16 residues. Germline assignment: CDR1 SGHTA and CDR2 FQGTGA. J gave up 3 bases and V 6 bases, and 8 bases lay outside the gene matches. The CDR3 region is CASSSRQGANYNEQFF. The CDR3 DNA reads TGTGCCAGCAGTTCCCGACAGGGGGCGAACTACAATGAGCAGTTCTTC.

The chain links TRBV19 to TRBJ2-1, with TRBD2 matching 10 bases. The CDR3 extends over 15 amino acids. In germline, CDR1 is LNHDA, CDR2 SQIVND (reference sequence). V gave up 6 bases and J gave up 4 bases; unmatched junction bases: 6. This chain's CDR3 is CASSMQRGGYNEQFF. CDR3 nucleotide sequence: TGTGCCAGTAGCATGCAGCGGGGGGGATACAATGAGCAGTTCTTC.

The J gene is TRBJ2-1, the V gene TRBV7-3; TRBD2 matches at 8 bases. The CDR3 extends over 16 amino acids. Germline loops: CDR1 SGHTA, CDR2 FQGTGA. The junction had 6 bases not matched to a gene; V was cut back by 5 bases and J by 0 bases. The CDR3 loop is CASSRGGPLSYNEQFF. Here the CDR3 DNA reads TGTGCCAGCAGCCGCGGGGGGCCACTCTCCTACAATGAGCAGTTCTTC. The full variable domain, in which reference TRBV7-3 and TRBJ2-1 provide the parts outside the CDR3, is GAGVSQTPSNKVTEKGKYVELRCDPISGHTALYWYRQSLGQGPEFLIYFQGTGAADDSGLPNDRFFAVRPEGSVSTLKIQRTERGDSAVYLCASSRGGPLSYNEQFFGPGTRLTVL.

The chain is built from TRBV7-9 and TRBJ1-2; TRBD1 matches 8 bases. CDR3 length: 16 residues. Germline assignment: CDR1 SEHNR and CDR2 FQNEAQ (reference sequence). Germline trimming cut 4 bases from V and 0 bases from J; bases unmatched to any gene: 7. In DNA, the CDR3 is TGTGCCAGCAGCTCAACATGGGACAGGACTAACTATGGCTACACCTTC. The encoded protein is CASSSTWDRTNYGYTF.

The chain has TRBV7-8 and TRBJ1-2; D uncertain. The CDR3 has 15 amino acids. CDR1 and CDR2 from the germline V gene are SGHVS and FQNEAQ. Trimming took off 0 bases at V and 8 bases at J, with 16 bases between the two ends. The CDR3 loop is CASSLAGRPRWGYTF. The DNA of the CDR3 is TGTGCCAGCAGCTTAGCAGGGAGGCCTCGCTGGGGCTACACCTTC.

The rearrangement joins TRBV28 to TRBJ1-1; a possible D gene is TRBD1 (5 bases). The V gene lost 5 bases and the J gene lost 4 bases, with 8 bases spanning the gap. The CDR3 has 12 amino acids. CDR1 MDHEN and CDR2 SYDVKM come from the germline V gene. CDR3 coding DNA: TGTGCCAGCAGTCAGGGTCGCACTGAAGCTTTCTTT. Its protein product is CASSQGRTEAFF.

Only one count was recorded for this clone. The chain is built from TRBV5-4 and TRBJ1-5; D is perhaps TRBD1 (6 bases). V dropped 5 bases and J dropped 7 bases, with 31 bases sitting between them. Germline values: CDR1 SGHNT, CDR2 YYREEE (reference sequence). The CDR3 extends over 19 amino acids. This CDR3 reads CASSYSQAGGAQGQQPQHF. The CDR3 coding sequence is TGTGCCAGCAGTTATTCCCAGGCCGGGGGGGCGCAAGGTCAACAGCCCCAGCATTTT.

CDR3 sequence: CASSHGTSGGSYNEQFF. The DNA of the CDR3 is TGCGCCAGCAGCCACGGGACTAGCGGGGGGTCCTACAATGAGCAGTTCTTC. This chain links TRBV5-1 with TRBJ2-1; 15 bases fit TRBD2. The CDR3 is 17 residues long. Germline V CDR1 and CDR2: SGHRS, YFSETQ. V lost 4 bases, J lost 1 base, and 3 bases stayed unmatched. The whole variable domain, filled in from reference TRBV5-1 and TRBJ2-1, reads KAGVTQTPRYLIKTRGQQVTLSCSPISGHRSVSWYQQTPGQGLQFLFEYFSETQRNKGNFPGRFSGRQFSNSRSEMNVSTLELGDSALYLCASSHGTSGGSYNEQFFGPGTRLTVL.

The chain recombines TRBV4-1 with TRBJ1-3; tentatively, D is TRBD1 (5 bases). V shed 2 bases and J shed 0 bases, with 17 bases lying between them. Germline CDR1 MGHRA, CDR2 YSYEKL. The CDR3 has 18 amino acids. For the CDR3, the DNA is TGCGCCAGCAGCCAACAGGGAATACTCCCTCCCTCTGGAAACACCATATATTTT. Protein product: CASSQQGILPPSGNTIYF.